This T cell receptor gamma chain was recorded in a study of γδ T cells in repeated Plasmodium falciparum infection. About the study: Samples were taken at baseline, before some infections, and 21 days after each.

TCRdb re-identified clones in the multiplex PCR reads via CATT. The sample lists 25,000 to 35,000 gamma-chain clones, under 1.5% seen once, with 15% to 20% in the top ten. Ten or more counts support this clone. A read error may be the cause here, since a much bigger clone is one base away. This sample includes further DNA sequences coding for the same CDR3. The CDR3 loop spans 13 amino acids. J lost 4 bases, V lost 0 bases, and 3 bases had no gene match. Per germline, CDR1 EGSTGY and CDR2 YDSYTSSV. Gammadelta T cells were flow-sorted from PBMC into Vgamma9/Vdelta2+ and Vdelta2-negative populations for bulk analysis.

The sample was gamma-delta T cells from blood. V usage is TRGV4 and J usage is TRGJ1 or TRGJ2. The origin of this receptor is a pool of human donors (malaria-infected and uninfected, not separated). The CDR3 nucleotides read TGTGCCACCTGGGATGGGAAGTATTATAAGAAACTCTTT. This encodes CATWDGKYYKKLF.